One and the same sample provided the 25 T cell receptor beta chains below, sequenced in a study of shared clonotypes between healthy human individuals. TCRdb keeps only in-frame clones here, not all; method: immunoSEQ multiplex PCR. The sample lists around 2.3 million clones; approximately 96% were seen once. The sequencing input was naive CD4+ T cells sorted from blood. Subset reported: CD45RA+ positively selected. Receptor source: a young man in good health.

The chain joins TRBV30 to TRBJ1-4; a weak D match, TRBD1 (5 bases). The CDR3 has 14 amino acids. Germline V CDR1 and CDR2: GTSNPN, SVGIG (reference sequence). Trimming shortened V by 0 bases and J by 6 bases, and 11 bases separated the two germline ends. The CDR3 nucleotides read TGTGCCTGGAGTGTTGTCAGGGAACATGAAAAACTGTTTTTT. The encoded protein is CAWSVVREHEKLFF.

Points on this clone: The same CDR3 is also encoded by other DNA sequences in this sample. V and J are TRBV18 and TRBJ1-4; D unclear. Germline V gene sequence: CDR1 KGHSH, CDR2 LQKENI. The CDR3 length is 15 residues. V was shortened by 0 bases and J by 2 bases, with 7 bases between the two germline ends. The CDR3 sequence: CASSPPGRTNEKLFF. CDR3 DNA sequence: TGTGCCAGCTCACCACCGGGGAGGACTAATGAAAAACTGTTTTTT.

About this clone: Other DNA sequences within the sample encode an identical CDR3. The DNA of the CDR3 is TGCGCCAGCAGCTCCGGGGGGCTGGGAGAGACCCAGTACTTC. Its translation is CASSSGGLGETQYF. The chain employs TRBV5-1 and TRBJ2-5; tentatively, D is TRBD2 (7 bases). The CDR3 spans 14 residues. Germline assignment: CDR1 SGHRS and CDR2 YFSETQ. V was pared by 3 bases and J by 4 bases, with 13 bases between.

The CDR3 coding sequence is TGTGCCAGCAGTTTGACAGGGTTGCGCCAAGAGACCCAGTACTTC. Its protein product is CASSLTGLRQETQYF. The chain carries TRBV27 and TRBJ2-5, with 7 bases lining up with TRBD1. Trimming removed 3 bases from V and 1 base from J; junction bases left unmatched: 5. CDR3 length equals 15 residues. Germline V CDR1 and CDR2: MNHEY, SMNVEV (reference sequence).

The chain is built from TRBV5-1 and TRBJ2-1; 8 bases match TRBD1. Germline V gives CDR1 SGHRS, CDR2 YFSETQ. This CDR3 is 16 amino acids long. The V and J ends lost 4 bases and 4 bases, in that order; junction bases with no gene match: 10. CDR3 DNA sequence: TGCGCCAGCAGCGCCACCGGGACAGGCCTATACAATGAGCAGTTCTTC. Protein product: CASSATGTGLYNEQFF.

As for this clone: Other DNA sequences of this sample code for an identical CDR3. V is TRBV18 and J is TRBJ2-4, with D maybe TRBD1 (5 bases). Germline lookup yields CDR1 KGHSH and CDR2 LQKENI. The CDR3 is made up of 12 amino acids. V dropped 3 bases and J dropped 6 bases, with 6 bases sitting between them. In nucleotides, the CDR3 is TGTGCCAGCTCACCTCAGGGAAACATTCAGTACTTC. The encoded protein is CASSPQGNIQYF.

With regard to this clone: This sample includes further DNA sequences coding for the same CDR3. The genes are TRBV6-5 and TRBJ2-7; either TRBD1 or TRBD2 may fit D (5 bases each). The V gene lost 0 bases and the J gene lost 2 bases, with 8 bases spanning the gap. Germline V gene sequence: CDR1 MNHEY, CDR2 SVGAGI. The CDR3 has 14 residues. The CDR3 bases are TGTGCCAGCAGTTACTCCGGGACCACCTACGAGCAGTACTTC. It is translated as CASSYSGTTYEQYF.

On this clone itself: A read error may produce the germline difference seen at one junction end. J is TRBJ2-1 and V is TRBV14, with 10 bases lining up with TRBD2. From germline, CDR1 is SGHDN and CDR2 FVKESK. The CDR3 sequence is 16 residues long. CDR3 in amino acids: CASSQSGRASHNEQFF. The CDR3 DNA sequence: TGTGCCAGCAGCCAAAGCGGGAGGGCCTCCCACAATGAGCAGTTCTTC.

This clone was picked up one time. This CDR3 is CASSLEQGSEKLFF. CDR3 DNA sequence: TGTGCCAGCAGCTTAGAACAGGGTTCTGAAAAACTGTTTTTT. V usage is TRBV11-2 and J usage is TRBJ1-4, with D tentatively TRBD1 (6 bases). CDR1 and CDR2 (germline): SGHAT, FQNNGV. This CDR3 comprises 14 residues. V lost 0 bases, J lost 7 bases, and 9 bases lay in between.

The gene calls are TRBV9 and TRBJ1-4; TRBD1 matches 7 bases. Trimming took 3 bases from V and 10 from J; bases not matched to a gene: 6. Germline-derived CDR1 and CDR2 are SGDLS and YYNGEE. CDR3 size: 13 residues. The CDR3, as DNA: TGTGCCAGCAGCGCCCTTTCAGGGGGAAAACTGTTTTTT. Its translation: CASSALSGGKLFF.

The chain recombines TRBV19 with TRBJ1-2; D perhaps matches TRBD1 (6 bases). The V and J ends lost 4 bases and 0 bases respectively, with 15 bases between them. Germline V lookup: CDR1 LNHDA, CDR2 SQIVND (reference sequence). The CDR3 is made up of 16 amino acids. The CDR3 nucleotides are TGTGCCAGTAGTACGACAGGACTCGCCTCTAACTATGGCTACACCTTC. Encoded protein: CASSTTGLASNYGYTF.

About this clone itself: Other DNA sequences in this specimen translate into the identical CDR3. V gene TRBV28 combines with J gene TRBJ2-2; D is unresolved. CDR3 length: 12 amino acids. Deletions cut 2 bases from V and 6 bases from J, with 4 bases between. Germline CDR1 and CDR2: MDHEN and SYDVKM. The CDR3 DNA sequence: TGTGCCAGCAGTTTAAGTGCCGGGGAGCTGTTTTTT. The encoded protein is CASSLSAGELFF.

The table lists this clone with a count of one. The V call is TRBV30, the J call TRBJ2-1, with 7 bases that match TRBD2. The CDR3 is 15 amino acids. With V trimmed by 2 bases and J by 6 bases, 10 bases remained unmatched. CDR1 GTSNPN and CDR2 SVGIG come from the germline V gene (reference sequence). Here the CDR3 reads CAWSPSGTLGNEQFF. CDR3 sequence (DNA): TGTGCCTGGAGTCCGAGCGGGACCCTCGGCAATGAGCAGTTCTTC.

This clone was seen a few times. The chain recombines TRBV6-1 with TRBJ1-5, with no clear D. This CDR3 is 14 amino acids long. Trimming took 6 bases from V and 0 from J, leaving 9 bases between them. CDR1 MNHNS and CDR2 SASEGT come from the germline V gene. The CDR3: CASRDTYSNQPQHF. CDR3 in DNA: TGTGCCAGCAGAGACACTTATAGCAATCAGCCCCAGCATTTT.

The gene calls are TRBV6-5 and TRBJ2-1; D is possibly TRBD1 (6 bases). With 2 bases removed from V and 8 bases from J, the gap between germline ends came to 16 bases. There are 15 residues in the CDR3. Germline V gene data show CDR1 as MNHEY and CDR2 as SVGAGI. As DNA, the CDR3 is TGTGCCAGCAGTTACGGCAGGGGAATATTGGATGAGCAGTTCTTC. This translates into CASSYGRGILDEQFF.

The CDR3 loop reads CASSIAGQGPQYF. CDR3 DNA: TGTGCCAGTAGTATAGCAGGACAGGGTCCCCAGTACTTC. V is TRBV19 and J is TRBJ2-5, with 8 positions matching TRBD1. Germline V gene sequence: CDR1 LNHDA, CDR2 SQIVND (reference sequence). The CDR3 spans 13 residues. After removal of 1 base from V and 9 bases from J, the junction contained 4 bases not matched to a gene.

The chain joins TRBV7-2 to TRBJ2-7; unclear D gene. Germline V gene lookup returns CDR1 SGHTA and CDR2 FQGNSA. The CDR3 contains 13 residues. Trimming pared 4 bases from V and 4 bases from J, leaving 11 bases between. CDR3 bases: TGTGCCAGCAGCTCGAGCCTAATTTACGAGCAGTACTTC. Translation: CASSSSLIYEQYF.

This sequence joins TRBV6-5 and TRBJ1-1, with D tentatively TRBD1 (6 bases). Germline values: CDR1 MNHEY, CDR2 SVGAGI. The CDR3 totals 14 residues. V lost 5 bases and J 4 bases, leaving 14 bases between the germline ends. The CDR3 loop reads CASSPIQGGTEAFF. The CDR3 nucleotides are TGTGCCAGCAGTCCGATACAGGGTGGCACTGAAGCTTTCTTT.

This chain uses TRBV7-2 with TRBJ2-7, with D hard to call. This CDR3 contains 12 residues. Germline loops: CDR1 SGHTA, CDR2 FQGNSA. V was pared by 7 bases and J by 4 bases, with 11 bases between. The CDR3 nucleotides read TGTGCCAGCACCCGAGATGGTTACGAGCAGTACTTC. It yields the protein CASTRDGYEQYF.

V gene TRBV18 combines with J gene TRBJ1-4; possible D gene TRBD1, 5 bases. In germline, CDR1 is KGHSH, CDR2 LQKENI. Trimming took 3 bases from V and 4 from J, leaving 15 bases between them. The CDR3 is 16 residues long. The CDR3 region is CASSPDMTANNEKLFF. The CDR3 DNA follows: TGTGCCAGCTCACCTGACATGACAGCAAATAATGAAAAACTGTTTTTT.

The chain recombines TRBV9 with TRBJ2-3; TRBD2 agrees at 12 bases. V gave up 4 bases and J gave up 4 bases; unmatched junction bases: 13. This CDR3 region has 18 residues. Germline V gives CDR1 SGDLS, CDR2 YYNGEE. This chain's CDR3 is CASSPNPPSGGASDTQYF. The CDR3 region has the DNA TGTGCCAGCAGCCCGAACCCACCTAGCGGGGGGGCATCAGATACGCAGTATTTT.

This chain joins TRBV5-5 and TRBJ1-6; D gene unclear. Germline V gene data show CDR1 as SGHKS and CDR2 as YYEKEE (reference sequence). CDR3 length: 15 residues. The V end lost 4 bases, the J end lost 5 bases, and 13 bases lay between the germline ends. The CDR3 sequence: CASSLSVRDNSPLHF. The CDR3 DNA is TGTGCCAGCAGCCTAAGCGTCAGAGATAATTCACCCCTCCACTTT.

The CDR3 DNA follows: TGCAGCGTTGTCTCGGGGGTGGAGACCCAGTACTTC. Amino acid sequence: CSVVSGVETQYF. V is TRBV29-1 and J is TRBJ2-5; D might be TRBD2 (6 bases). With 4 bases removed from V and 5 bases from J, the gap between germline ends came to 11 bases. The CDR3 has 12 amino acids. CDR1 and CDR2 (germline): SQVTM, ANQGSEA.

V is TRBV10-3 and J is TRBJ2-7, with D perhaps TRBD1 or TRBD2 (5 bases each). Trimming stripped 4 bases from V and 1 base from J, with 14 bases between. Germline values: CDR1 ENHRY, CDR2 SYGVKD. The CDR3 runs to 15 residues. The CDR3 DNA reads TGTGCCATCAGTGTGGCCTTGGGGGTTTCCTACGAGCAGTACTTC. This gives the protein CAISVALGVSYEQYF.

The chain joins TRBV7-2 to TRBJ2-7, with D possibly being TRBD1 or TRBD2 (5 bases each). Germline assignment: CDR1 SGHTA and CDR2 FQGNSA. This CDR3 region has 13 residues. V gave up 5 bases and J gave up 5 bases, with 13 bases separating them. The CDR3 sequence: CASSREGLHEQYF. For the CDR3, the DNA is TGTGCCAGCAGCCGCGAGGGGTTGCACGAGCAGTACTTC. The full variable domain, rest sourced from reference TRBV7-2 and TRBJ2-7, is GAGVSQSPSNKVTEKGKDVELRCDPISGHTALYWYRQSLGQGLEFLIYFQGNSAPDKSGLPSDRFSAERTGGSVSTLTIQRTQQEDSAVYLCASSREGLHEQYFGPGTRLTVT.